Listed here are 28 T cell receptor beta chains from one sample, sequenced in a study of T-cell reconstitution after alpha-beta-depleted transplantation in children. A library of TCRbeta sequences, prepared with unique molecular identifiers, was generated. TCRdb passed the PCR reads through MiXCR, listing each CDR3 protein once. The repertoire holds approximately 300,000 distinct CDR3 sequences, with 10% as singletons. The sample consisted of PBMCs, taken before TCRalphabeta/CD19-depleted stem cell transplant. The receptors shown here come from a boy under two years old with acute myeloid leukemia, due to receive a stem cell transplant.

There are many counts of this clonotype. DNA of the CDR3: TGTGCCATCAGTGAGTCCGGGGGGGCAGGGGGCAAAAACATTCAGTACTTC. Protein: CAISESGGAGGKNIQYF. This sequence joins TRBV10-3 and TRBJ2-4; maybe TRBD2 (8 bases). With 0 bases removed from V and 3 bases from J, the gap between germline ends came to 15 bases. The CDR3 totals 17 residues. Germline V gives CDR1 ENHRY, CDR2 SYGVKD.

This clonotype was found many times. The chain combines TRBV29-1 with TRBJ2-4; possibly TRBD1 for D (5 bases). This CDR3 is built from 14 residues. The V gene's germline CDR1 is SQVTM and CDR2 ANQGSEA. V dropped 1 base and J dropped 0 bases, with 7 bases sitting between them. The CDR3 DNA follows: TGCAGCGTTGAAGTTGGGGCAGCCAAAAACATTCAGTACTTC. It translates to CSVEVGAAKNIQYF.

A word on this clonotype: A much larger clone lies a single base off, so this may be a read error. J is TRBJ2-3 and V is TRBV5-6; 10 nucleotides align to TRBD1. The CDR3 extends over 11 amino acids. The V gene's germline CDR1 is SGHDT and CDR2 YYEEEE. The trim removed 4 bases at V and 13 bases at J, leaving 3 bases unmatched. This chain's CDR3 is CASSAGQGEYF. The CDR3 DNA follows: TGTGCCAGCAGCGCCGGACAGGGGGAGTATTTT.

As concerns this clonotype: A clone one base away is much larger, so this may be a read error. This sequence joins TRBV5-1 and TRBJ2-2; tentative D call: TRBD2 (7 bases). The germline V gene has CDR1 SGHRS and CDR2 YFSETQ. The CDR3 spans 16 residues. The CDR3 sequence: CASSFHGGQSTGDLFF. As DNA, the CDR3 is TGCGCCAGCAGCTTCCACGGGGGGCAGAGCACCGGGGACCTGTTTTTT.

This clonotype was counted at least ten times. The chain is built from TRBV7-9 and TRBJ2-7, with D possibly TRBD2 on 6 matching bases. CDR3 size: 15 residues. With 5 bases removed from V and 3 bases from J, the gap between germline ends came to 17 bases. Germline CDR1 reads SEHNR; CDR2 reads FQNEAQ (reference sequence). DNA of the CDR3: TGTGCCAGCAGCAGAGGGGCGGGGCCCTTCTACGAGCAGTACTTC. This sequence encodes CASSRGAGPFYEQYF.

This clonotype was seen ten or more times. The V and J genes are TRBV4-3 and TRBJ2-1; D possibly corresponds to TRBD1 (5 bases). The CDR3 loop spans 15 amino acids. The V and J ends lost 0 bases and 9 bases respectively, with 15 bases between them. Germline V lookup: CDR1 LGHNA, CDR2 YSLEER. DNA of the CDR3: TGCGCCAGCAGCCAAGATCCCGGCAGGGCACGTGAGCAGTTCTTC. This codes for CASSQDPGRAREQFF.

This clonotype was detected ten times or more. This chain uses TRBV2 with TRBJ2-2; the match to TRBD2 covers 12 bases. Looked up from germline, CDR1 is SNHLY and CDR2 is FYNNEI. This CDR3 is 16 amino acids long. Germline trimming cut 10 bases from V and 3 bases from J; bases unmatched to any gene: 9. The CDR3, as DNA: TGTGCCACCCTGACTAGCGGGAGTAGCGACACCGGGGAGCTGTTTTTT. Its translation: CATLTSGSSDTGELFF.

J is TRBJ1-5 and V is TRBV5-6; 7 bases match TRBD1. J gave up 0 bases and V 3 bases, and 6 bases lay outside the gene matches. The CDR3 extends over 16 amino acids. Germline V gene lookup returns CDR1 SGHDT and CDR2 YYEEEE. The CDR3 sequence is CASSSYGQVSNQPQHF. Here the CDR3 DNA reads TGTGCCAGCAGCTCGTATGGACAGGTTAGCAATCAGCCCCAGCATTTT.

This clonotype was detected many times. The V and J genes are TRBV2 and TRBJ2-2; D unclear. CDR1 is SNHLY, CDR2 FYNNEI, per germline. The CDR3 is 12 residues long. Trimming removed 9 bases from V and 3 bases from J, with 8 bases in between. The CDR3 DNA reads TGTGCCAGAGAGGAGTACACCGGGGAGCTGTTTTTT. The encoded protein is CAREEYTGELFF. The full variable domain, completed using reference TRBV2 and TRBJ2-2, is EPEVTQTPSHQVTQMGQEVILRCVPISNHLYFYWYRQILGQKVEFLVSFYNNEISEKSEIFDDQFSVERPDGSNFTLKIRSTKLEDSAMYFCAREEYTGELFFGEGSRLTVL.

This clonotype showed up many times. The rearrangement uses TRBV4-3 and TRBJ2-4; the D gene is possibly TRBD2 (6 bases). The germline gives CDR1 LGHNA, CDR2 YSLEER. The CDR3 runs 17 residues. Between the trimmed V and J ends, which lost 2 bases and 0 bases, there was a span of 14 bases. The CDR3 nucleotides are TGCGCCAGCAGCCAAACACCTAGCGCACTAGCCAAAAACATTCAGTACTTC. This sequence encodes CASSQTPSALAKNIQYF.

This clonotype was detected many times. The chain combines TRBV11-1 with TRBJ2-7; D not resolved. Per the germline V gene, CDR1 is SGHAT and CDR2 is FQDESV (reference sequence). V lost 7 bases and J 5 bases, leaving 6 bases between the germline ends. The length of the CDR3 is 10 residues. The CDR3 loop reads CASINDEQYF. The CDR3, as DNA: TGTGCCAGCATAAACGACGAGCAGTACTTC.

This clonotype was seen ten or more times. The rearrangement uses TRBV2 and TRBJ1-1; D remains ambiguous. Germline values: CDR1 SNHLY, CDR2 FYNNEI. The CDR3 runs to 13 residues. V was clipped by 7 bases and J by 0 bases, with 9 bases between them. The CDR3 loop is CASIPDLNTEAFF. CDR3 nucleotides: TGTGCCAGCATCCCCGACCTGAACACTGAAGCTTTCTTT. The variable domain in full, with the rest retrieved from reference TRBV2 and TRBJ1-1, is EPEVTQTPSHQVTQMGQEVILRCVPISNHLYFYWYRQILGQKVEFLVSFYNNEISEKSEIFDDQFSVERPDGSNFTLKIRSTKLEDSAMYFCASIPDLNTEAFFGQGTRLTVV.

The rearrangement links TRBV3-1 to TRBJ2-7, with D perhaps matching TRBD1 (6 bases). The CDR3 loop spans 12 amino acids. V was trimmed by 5 bases and J by 4 bases, leaving 9 bases between them. CDR1 LGHDT and CDR2 YNNKEL come from the germline V gene (reference sequence). For the CDR3, the DNA is TGTGCCAGCAGCGTCACAGGGTACGAGCAGTACTTC. As protein: CASSVTGYEQYF.

This clonotype was detected many times. The chain has TRBV20-1 and TRBJ1-2; a weak D match, TRBD1 (6 bases). The CDR3 loop spans 14 amino acids. V was shortened by 1 base and J by 5 bases, with 14 bases between the two germline ends. CDR1 DFQATT and CDR2 SNEGSKA come from the germline V gene (reference sequence). As DNA, the CDR3 is TGCAGTGCTAGAGTCTCCAGGGGAACGTATGGCTACACCTTC. Translated: CSARVSRGTYGYTF.

CDR3 nucleotide sequence: TGTGCCAGCAGCTTACCATGGTACGGGGGTGAGCAGTTCTTC. As protein: CASSLPWYGGEQFF. This rearrangement joins TRBV11-3 to TRBJ2-1, with D possibly TRBD2 on 6 matching bases. CDR3 length equals 14 residues. V gave up 2 bases and J gave up 9 bases, with 14 bases separating them. Germline CDR1 is SGHNT and CDR2 is YENEEA.

This clonotype was recorded a few times. This sequence joins TRBV7-9 and TRBJ2-2, with D perhaps matching TRBD2 (6 bases). The CDR3 contains 15 residues. The V and J ends lost 4 bases and 1 base respectively, with 10 bases between them. The germline V gene has CDR1 SEHNR and CDR2 FQNEAQ (reference sequence). The CDR3, as DNA: TGTGCCAGCAGCTGGGACTCCCTGAACACCGGGGAGCTGTTTTTT. Translated, it gives CASSWDSLNTGELFF.

Many counts were recorded for this clonotype. This chain joins TRBV7-3 and TRBJ1-6; D is undetermined. CDR3 size: 14 residues. The germline CDR1 and CDR2 sequences are SGHTA and FQGTGA. Trimming took off 5 bases at V and 3 bases at J, with 8 bases between the two ends. This CDR3 is CASSDVVYNSPLHF. CDR3 nucleotides: TGTGCCAGCAGCGACGTTGTCTATAATTCACCCCTCCACTTT.

This clonotype was counted a few times. V and J are TRBV24-1 and TRBJ2-3; TRBD2 might be the D (6 bases). This CDR3 spans 13 amino acids. The germline V and J ends were trimmed by 10 bases and 1 base, with 11 bases remaining between them. In germline, CDR1 is KGHDR, CDR2 SFDVKD. CDR3 region: CATWGECTDTQYF. CDR3 DNA: TGTGCCACGTGGGGGGAATGCACAGATACGCAGTATTTT.

This clonotype was observed at least ten times. The chain recombines TRBV5-6 with TRBJ2-2, with 10 bases identical to TRBD2. The CDR3 runs to 15 residues. J gave up 0 bases and V 4 bases, and 0 bases lay outside the gene matches. Germline V gene data show CDR1 as SGHDT and CDR2 as YYEEEE. The chain's CDR3 is CASSGLAANTGELFF. CDR3 bases: TGTGCCAGCAGCGGACTAGCGGCGAACACCGGGGAGCTGTTTTTT.

This clonotype was observed at least ten times. The rearrangement links TRBV7-9 to TRBJ2-7; D possibly uses TRBD1 or TRBD2 (6 bases each). The germline V gene encodes CDR1 SEHNR and CDR2 FQNEAQ (reference sequence). This CDR3 is built from 13 residues. Trimming stripped 1 base from V and 7 bases from J, with 11 bases between. For the CDR3, the DNA is TGTGCCAGCAGCTTAGGGGGGGCGGGGGAGCAGTACTTC. It encodes CASSLGGAGEQYF.

This clonotype was observed at least ten times. The genes are TRBV12-3 or TRBV12-4 and TRBJ2-2; no firm D call. The V end was cut by 7 bases, the J end by 1 base, with 10 bases between. The CDR3 totals 14 residues. The DNA for the CDR3 is TGTGCCAGCAATCCAGGTTTGAACACCGGGGAGCTGTTTTTT. It yields the protein CASNPGLNTGELFF.

This clonotype appeared many times. The V gene is TRBV5-5, the J gene TRBJ2-3, with 11 bases that match TRBD2. V was clipped by 1 base and J by 1 base; unmatched bases: 2. Germline loops: CDR1 SGHKS, CDR2 YYEKEE (reference sequence). This CDR3 comprises 16 residues. Here the CDR3 DNA reads TGTGCCAGCAGCTTGATACTAGCGGGGGGCACAGATACGCAGTATTTT. It translates to CASSLILAGGTDTQYF.

As concerns this clonotype: One base away lies a much larger clone, so this may be a sequencing read error. The V call is TRBV30, the J call TRBJ2-3; D ambiguous. V was clipped by 0 bases and J by 2 bases, with 15 bases between them. Germline CDR1 and CDR2: GTSNPN and SVGIG (reference sequence). CDR3 size: 16 residues. This CDR3 is CAWSVSGSRYTDTQYF. The CDR3 DNA reads as TGTGCCTGGAGTGTGAGTGGTAGCAGATACACAGATACGCAGTATTTT.

This clonotype showed up many times. The chain uses TRBV28 and TRBJ1-2; maybe TRBD1 (5 bases). The ends were cut back, 5 bases at V and 3 bases at J, with 16 bases in the middle. The CDR3 covers 15 residues. Germline V gene data show CDR1 as MDHEN and CDR2 as SYDVKM. The CDR3 here is CASSPYKQDYYGYTF. CDR3 nucleotide sequence: TGTGCCAGCAGTCCCTATAAACAGGACTACTATGGCTACACCTTC.

The table lists this clonotype with many counts. The V and J genes are TRBV10-3 and TRBJ1-2; maybe TRBD1 (5 bases). The germline V and J ends were trimmed by 2 bases and 4 bases, with 8 bases remaining between them. The V gene's germline CDR1 is ENHRY and CDR2 SYGVKD. The CDR3 has 13 residues. CDR3 amino acids: CAISERGTYGYTF. The CDR3 nucleotides are TGTGCCATCAGTGAGAGGGGCACCTATGGCTACACCTTC.

The sample holds many counts of this clonotype. V and J are TRBV11-1 and TRBJ1-2; D remains ambiguous. CDR1 SGHAT and CDR2 FQDESV come from the germline V gene (reference sequence). The CDR3 is 12 amino acids. V lost 3 bases, J lost 13 bases, and 15 bases lay in between. For the CDR3, the DNA is TGTGCCAGCAGCTTCGGAGCAGGCCGATGCACCTTC. Protein sequence: CASSFGAGRCTF. The variable domain in full, completed from reference TRBV11-1 and TRBJ1-2, reads EAEVAQSPRYKITEKSQAVAFWCDPISGHATLYWYRQILGQGPELLVQFQDESVVDDSQLPKDRFSAERLKGVDSTLKIQPAELGDSAMYLCASSFGAGRCTFGSGTRLTVV.

This clonotype was detected ten times or more. J is TRBJ2-1 and V is TRBV4-2; D tentatively reads TRBD1 or TRBD2 (7 bases each). The CDR3 length is 16 residues. In germline, CDR1 is LGHNA, CDR2 YNFKEQ. The V gene lost 1 base and the J gene lost 7 bases, with 17 bases spanning the gap. CDR3 protein: CASSQGIFRGGNEQFF. Written as DNA, the CDR3 is TGTGCCAGCAGCCAAGGAATCTTCAGGGGGGGAAATGAGCAGTTCTTC.

This clonotype was detected ten times or more. This chain joins TRBV6-1 and TRBJ2-1; 9 nucleotides line up with TRBD1. The germline V gene has CDR1 MNHNS and CDR2 SASEGT. J lost 8 bases, V lost 4 bases, and 9 bases had no gene match. This CDR3 is built from 15 residues. The CDR3 DNA sequence: TGTGCCAGCAGTGTTCGGAGACAGGGGGAGGATGAGCAGTTCTTC. This gives the protein CASSVRRQGEDEQFF.